The rows below give T cell receptor beta chains drawn from one sample of a study of T cell responses to AZD1222 COVID-19 vaccine. Repertoires were generated with immunoSEQ multiplex PCR, while TCRdb's copy carries only in-frame clones and drops some. The sample has over 45,000 clones; 75% to 90% are singletons. The sequences come from peripheral blood, collected on day 0 of MenACWY control vaccination. The source is an adult in good health. The CDR3 runs from the conserved cysteine through the conserved F or W. D genes are given only for firm matches. Rows give clone size only sometimes, using once, few, many, or a class for an expanded clone.

TRBD1,TRBV9,NA,TRBJ2-3,CASSVAPGTGQDTQYF,TGTGCCAGCAGCGTAGCCCCCGGGACAGGGCAAGATACGCAGTATTTT
NA,TRBV18,NA,TRBJ2-7,CASSPQSSYEQYF,TGTGCCAGCTCACCTCAGAGCTCCTACGAGCAGTACTTC
TRBD2,TRBV6-1,NA,TRBJ2-3,CASSEASAGALDTQYF,TGTGCCAGCAGTGAAGCGTCGGCGGGAGCCCTTGATACGCAGTATTTT
NA,TRBV24-1,NA,TRBJ2-1,CATSDDRRGGYNEQFF,TGTGCCACCAGTGATGACCGACGGGGAGGCTACAATGAGCAGTTCTTC
NA,TRBV28,NA,TRBJ2-2,CASSPSRRELFF,TGTGCCAGCAGTCCGTCGAGGCGTGAGCTGTTTTTT
TRBD2,TRBV5-1,NA,TRBJ2-7,CASSLIRGRGYEQYF,TGCGCCAGCAGCTTAATACGTGGGAGGGGCTACGAGCAGTACTTC
TRBD1,TRBV5-1,few,TRBJ2-1,CASSQWTGDNEQFF,TGCGCCAGCAGCCAATGGACAGGAGACAATGAGCAGTTCTTC
TRBD1,TRBV11-1,NA,TRBJ2-1,CATGRDRANEQFF,TGTGCCACGGGCCGGGACAGGGCCAATGAGCAGTTCTTC
NA,TRBV29-1,NA,TRBJ1-5,CSVLTAAGSGQPQHF,TGCAGCGTCCTAACTGCCGCAGGGTCCGGTCAGCCCCAGCATTTT
NA,TRBV28,NA,TRBJ1-5,CASSLIGRDQPQHF,TGTGCCAGCAGTTTAATCGGAAGGGATCAGCCCCAGCATTTT
TRBD1,TRBV30,few,TRBJ2-7,CAWKPQGPPHEQYF,TGTGCCTGGAAACCACAGGGGCCCCCCCACGAGCAGTACTTC